This entry is about one T cell receptor beta chain. The sample belongs to a study of blood T cell repertoires in COVID-19. Study information: COVID-19 samples, acute and convalescent, were from the United States, Italy and Spain. The cDNA or gDNA used as material had been derived from T cells, B-cell-depleted T cells, or PBMCs.

In the authors' workflow: From reference gene primer amplification, estimates of nucleated cell counts were derived. The protocol was immunoSEQ multiplex PCR, while the TCRdb copy is restricted to in-frame clones and leaves out a portion. V and J calls and clone size come straight from that table; D and trimming were deduced from the DNA. The sample records some 150,000 clones, roughly 90% being singletons. The germline V gene encodes CDR1 MNHEY and CDR2 SMNVEV (reference sequence). The V gene lost 5 bases and the J gene lost 0 bases, with 17 bases spanning the gap. The CDR3 runs to 17 residues. The sample consisted of peripheral blood. The TCR comes from a man in his 60s with acute or convalescent COVID-19. The chain joins TRBV27 to TRBJ2-1, with TRBD2 as a possible D gene (6 bases). CDR3 sequence (DNA): TGTGCCAGCAGTAATCTCGCGGGACTCAGCTCCTACAATGAGCAGTTCTTC. This sequence encodes CASSNLAGLSSYNEQFF.